This TCR beta chain originates from a study of blood T cell repertoires in COVID-19. As for the study in general: Samples came from the United States, Italy and Spain, spanning acute and convalescent COVID-19. In each case, the material was cDNA or gDNA derived from T cells, B-cell-depleted T cells, or PBMCs.

Per the original data handling: By means of reference gene primer amplification, nucleated cell counts were estimated. Method: immunoSEQ multiplex PCR; TCRdb's copy keeps in-frame clones and lacks some. That table is the source of V, J and clone size, and D and trimming were worked out from the DNA. The profile shows about 34,000 clones, about 85% of them singletons. The sample taken for sequencing was peripheral blood. The TCR originated in a woman aged 55-75 years with active COVID-19.

CDR3 sequence reads: CATQVQATNTGELFF. CDR3 bases: TGTGCCACCCAAGTCCAAGCGACGAACACCGGGGAGCTGTTTTTT. The rearrangement uses TRBV6-5 and TRBJ2-2; D gene uncertain. CDR1 is MNHEY, CDR2 SVGAGI, per germline. The CDR3 spans 15 residues. Trimming shortened V by 10 bases and J by 0 bases, and 15 bases separated the two germline ends.